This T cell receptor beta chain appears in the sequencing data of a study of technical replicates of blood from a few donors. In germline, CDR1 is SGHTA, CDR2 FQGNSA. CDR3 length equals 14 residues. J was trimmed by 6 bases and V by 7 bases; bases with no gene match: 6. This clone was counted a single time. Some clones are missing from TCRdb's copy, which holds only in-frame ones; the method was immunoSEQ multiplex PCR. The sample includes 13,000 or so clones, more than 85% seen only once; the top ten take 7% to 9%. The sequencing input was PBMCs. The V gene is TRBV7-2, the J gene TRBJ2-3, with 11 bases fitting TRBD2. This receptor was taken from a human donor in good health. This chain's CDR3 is CASTIAGGPDTQYF. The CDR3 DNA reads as TGTGCCAGCACAATAGCGGGAGGGCCGGATACGCAGTATTTT.